This TCR beta chain comes out of a study of CD8+ T cells in alopecia areata listed by TCRdb under 2018. About the study as a whole: Treated patients were enrolled in an open-label pilot trial of oral tofacitinib at 5 to 10 mg twice daily for moderate-to-severe alopecia areata. RNA came from the PAXgene miRNA kit for fixed scalp, the miRNeasy kit for PBMCs, and the RNeasy kit for mouse skin. Clonality in the scalp was compared among normal scalp (n=4), patchy alopecia areata scalp (n=8), and alopecia totalis/universalis scalp (n=8). Patients received tofacitinib for 6 to 18 months and were then followed off drug for 6 months to check for delayed response and recurrence. Human TCRbeta sequencing covered scalp tissue and sorted CD4+ and CD8+ peripheral blood T cells from patchy and totalis/universalis alopecia areata patients and healthy controls. To study T cell clonal expansion in alopecia areata, the researchers applied high-throughput TCRbeta sequencing to both the C3H/HeJ mouse model and human patients. Biopsies were taken from tofacitinib-treated patients at baseline and at 4 and 24 weeks of treatment, and a later scalp biopsy was taken in several of the tofacitinib-treated patients. immunoSEQ multiplex PCR using 35 Vbeta forward primers and 13 Jbeta reverse primers was used to amplify TCRbeta CDR3 regions. The SALT score, which quantifies the percentage of affected scalp surface area, was used to measure disease severity in treated patients.

The CDR3 sequence holds 12 residues, the cysteine and phenylalanine included. Only the CDR3 DNA is retained, 36 bases long and in frame from the first base. Clipping removes 2 bases from V and 11 bases from J, with 7 as the unmatched junction base count. CDR1 and CDR2, per the germline V gene (reference sequence), are GTSNPN and SVGIG. Overall results and qualifications from the work: TCR sequences shared between patients were less clear than in mice, possibly partly because of HLA diversity in the patient population. Many expanded lesional clones persisted in scalp and blood during tofacitinib treatment, which may partly explain relapse after stopping treatment. Higher clonality and more expanded CD8+ clones were observed in lesional scalp than in normal scalp, particularly in alopecia totalis/universalis, a finding suggestive of antigenic drive. Unlike mouse skin, which is dominated by gammadelta T cells, normal human skin has resident alphabeta T cells that are also sequenced, and this complicates analysis of the scalp TCR repertoire. Tofacitinib significantly lowered scalp clonality and the number of expanded CD8+ clones among the top 100 scalp clones. Because the treated cohort was small and had just a single nonresponder, larger studies are needed to establish links between baseline CD8+ expansion and response.

The treatment or condition label of this sample denotes: oral pan-JAK inhibitor, 5-10 mg twice daily. Lesional scalp punch biopsies and peripheral blood were collected from alopecia areata patients. PBMCs were isolated by density centrifugation and stained for CD3, CD4 and CD8, after which CD4+ and CD8+ T cells were sorted on a FACSAria. As concerns this clone: Its antigen remains undetermined. Within one base of it there is no much larger clone, and no base qualities were kept.

Receptors were amplified or captured by the immunoSEQ multiplex PCR assay. RNA was extracted from all samples and reverse transcribed into cDNA, which served as template for TCR sequencing. SuperScript III was used to make first-strand cDNA, primed with a 2:1 mix of oligo-dT and random hexamers. A synthetic immune receptor repertoire was used to measure amplification bias, and any remaining bias was corrected computationally. The paper's data handling went like this. Raw reads were preprocessed to remove errors, and CDR3 was defined according to IMGT conventions as the region from the conserved cysteine to phenylalanine. To get clonality, Shannon entropy was normalized by log2 of the number of productive unique TCRs and the result was subtracted from 1. Whether each scalp clone was CD4 or CD8 was inferred by checking scalp TCRbeta sequences against the CD4 and CD8 repertoires from sorted blood. Here the immuneACCESS table is served through TCRdb, limited to in-frame sequences with V and J called. Missing clones are a known gap in these copies; in checked studies unresolved V genes cover under half, and the rest lacks a known reason. For V, J and clone size, that table is used; D and trimming come from the DNA. Across this sample there are hundreds of thousands of clones, with approximately 67% seen only once. Of the sample, 1.2% falls within the top ten clones.

The sequence links TRBV30 to TRBJ2-7, with TRBD1 identical over 9 junction bases. The sequenced sample was CD4+ T cells sorted from blood, obtained at approximately week 42, from a patient treated with tofacitinib. The origin of this receptor is a human donor with alopecia areata. The DNA sequence follows: TGTGCCTGGAGTCCACTACAGGGGGCAGAGTACTTC. This gives the protein CAWSPLQGAEYF.